The 25 T cell receptor beta chains below were found in one sample sequenced in a study of cytomegalovirus exposure and HLA in healthy donors. The PCR made use of 60 Vbeta and 13 Jbeta primers. Clones were sequenced by immunoSEQ multiplex PCR, and TCRdb holds only the in-frame ones, with some missing. The sample lists fewer than 200,000 clones, less than 85% occurring once. What was sequenced was PBMCs. The source of these receptors is a man in his 60s in good health and CMV-seronegative.

The gene calls are TRBV7-2 and TRBJ1-5, with D hard to call. Germline V lookup: CDR1 SGHTA, CDR2 FQGNSA. This CDR3 has 15 residues. Trimming removed 1 base at V and 4 bases at J, with 11 bases between. Written as DNA, the CDR3 is TGTGCCAGCAGCTTAGTGCGGAATCTAAATCAGCCCCAGCATTTT. Its translation is CASSLVRNLNQPQHF.

The chain recombines TRBV4-3 with TRBJ2-1; D unresolved. This CDR3 contains 15 residues. V lost 2 bases and J 4 bases, leaving 12 bases between the germline ends. Germline V gene lookup returns CDR1 LGHNA and CDR2 YSLEER. For the CDR3, the DNA is TGCGCCAGCAGCCAAATTGAACAGCTTTACAATGAGCAGTTCTTC. It specifies CASSQIEQLYNEQFF.

With respect to this clone: Relative to the germline gene, one junction end is altered; a read error may explain this. Other DNA sequences in this specimen translate into the identical CDR3. This rearrangement joins TRBV9 to TRBJ1-3; D possibly corresponds to TRBD1 (6 bases). The germline gives CDR1 SGDLS, CDR2 YYNGEE. The CDR3 is 17 amino acids. The CDR3 DNA follows: TGTGCCAGCAGCGTAGGGCTCGGACAGACTTCTGGAAACACTATATATTTT. Translation gives CASSVGLGQTSGNTIYF.

This clone was detected once. The J gene is TRBJ1-5, the V gene TRBV7-9; D is ambiguous. Germline V CDR1 and CDR2: SEHNR, FQNEAQ (reference sequence). Between the trimmed V and J ends, which lost 3 bases and 1 base, there was a span of 10 bases. This CDR3 comprises 15 residues. The CDR3 DNA follows: TGTGCCAGCAGCTTCGGCGGGTTAAGCAATCAGCCCCAGCATTTT. It yields the protein CASSFGGLSNQPQHF.

As DNA, the CDR3 is TGTGCCAGCAGTGAGGTAGCGGGAGGTGGGTACGAGCAGTACTTC. Translated, it gives CASSEVAGGGYEQYF. The chain uses TRBV6-1 and TRBJ2-7, with 10 bases aligning to TRBD2. The germline V gene has CDR1 MNHNS and CDR2 SASEGT. Trimming took 3 bases from V and 4 from J; bases not matched to a gene: 6. This CDR3 contains 15 residues.

The chain carries TRBV7-2 and TRBJ2-3; D unresolved. This CDR3 comprises 14 residues. Looked up from germline, CDR1 is SGHTA and CDR2 is FQGNSA. Trimming cost V 3 bases and J 2 bases, with 9 bases left between them. The CDR3 loop reads CASSFPPYTDTQYF. In DNA form, the CDR3 reads TGTGCCAGCAGCTTCCCCCCCTACACAGATACGCAGTATTTT. Full variable domain (rest looked up from reference TRBV7-2 and TRBJ2-3): GAGVSQSPSNKVTEKGKDVELRCDPISGHTALYWYRQSLGQGLEFLIYFQGNSAPDKSGLPSDRFSAERTGGSVSTLTIQRTQQEDSAVYLCASSFPPYTDTQYFGPGTRLTVL.

This chain links TRBV9 with TRBJ2-3; TRBD2 matches 7 bases. The J segment lost 2 bases and the V segment lost 3 bases, leaving 12 bases of the junction unmatched. The CDR3 extends over 17 amino acids. The germline gives CDR1 SGDLS, CDR2 YYNGEE. CDR3: CASSGYRGGGVTDTQYF. The DNA for the CDR3 is TGTGCCAGCAGCGGCTACCGGGGCGGGGGTGTCACAGATACGCAGTATTTT.

This clone turned up a few times. This chain connects TRBV7-2 to TRBJ1-2; a possible D gene is TRBD1 (5 bases). This CDR3 contains 13 residues. Trimming left V 4 bases short and J 6 bases short, with 12 bases between. Per the germline V gene, CDR1 is SGHTA and CDR2 is FQGNSA. The CDR3 sequence is CASSWQGGNGYTF. DNA for the CDR3: TGTGCCAGCAGCTGGCAGGGCGGCAATGGCTACACCTTC. Drawing the rest from reference TRBV7-2 and TRBJ1-2, the complete variable domain is GAGVSQSPSNKVTEKGKDVELRCDPISGHTALYWYRQSLGQGLEFLIYFQGNSAPDKSGLPSDRFSAERTGGSVSTLTIQRTQQEDSAVYLCASSWQGGNGYTFGSGTRLTVV.

The chain recombines TRBV10-3 with TRBJ1-1; TRBD1 agrees at 8 bases. This CDR3 has 13 residues. The germline CDR1 and CDR2 sequences are ENHRY and SYGVKD. Trimming at V came to 10 bases and at J to 4 bases, leaving 8 bases not matched to a gene. CDR3 DNA: TGTGCCACCGTCACGACAGGGGCCACTGAAGCTTTCTTT. Protein product: CATVTTGATEAFF.

This clone was counted a few times. The CDR3, as DNA: TGCGCCAGCTCGGTGTTGGGCCTGGGCGACGAGCAGTACTTC. As protein: CASSVLGLGDEQYF. This rearrangement joins TRBV5-1 to TRBJ2-7; D remains ambiguous. The CDR3 runs 14 residues. Germline assignment: CDR1 SGHRS and CDR2 YFSETQ. V was pared by 7 bases and J by 5 bases, with 19 bases between. The whole variable domain, filled in from reference TRBV5-1 and TRBJ2-7, reads KAGVTQTPRYLIKTRGQQVTLSCSPISGHRSVSWYQQTPGQGLQFLFEYFSETQRNKGNFPGRFSGRQFSNSRSEMNVSTLELGDSALYLCASSVLGLGDEQYFGPGTRLTVT.

The V call is TRBV27, the J call TRBJ1-5; maybe TRBD1 (6 bases). Germline lookup yields CDR1 MNHEY and CDR2 SMNVEV (reference sequence). Trimming pared 8 bases from V and 6 bases from J, leaving 11 bases between. The CDR3 covers 12 residues. Here the CDR3 DNA reads TGTGCCAGCGGCGGGGGCGGTCAGCCCCAGCATTTT. Its protein product is CASGGGGQPQHF.

A few counts support this clone. The chain joins TRBV15 to TRBJ2-1; 8 nucleotides line up with TRBD1. CDR3 length: 16 amino acids. The trim removed 0 bases at V and 4 bases at J, leaving 5 bases unmatched. In germline, CDR1 is LNHNV, CDR2 YYDKDF (reference sequence). CDR3 protein: CATSRDRGQVYNEQFF. CDR3 DNA sequence: TGTGCCACCAGCAGAGATCGGGGACAGGTATACAATGAGCAGTTCTTC.

V is TRBV5-4 and J is TRBJ1-2; no definite D call. The V and J ends lost 0 bases and 3 bases respectively, with 6 bases between them. CDR3 size: 13 residues. Looked up from germline, CDR1 is SGHNT and CDR2 is YYREEE (reference sequence). In DNA form, the CDR3 reads TGTGCCAGCAGCTTGGTCGGGGACTATGGCTACACCTTC. It specifies CASSLVGDYGYTF.

This chain connects TRBV5-6 to TRBJ2-7, with a possible D match to TRBD1 (6 bases). From germline, CDR1 is SGHDT and CDR2 YYEEEE. There are 15 residues in the CDR3. V lost 1 base, J lost 6 bases, and 17 bases lay in between. The CDR3 is CASSLPLGGWGEQYF. CDR3 in DNA: TGTGCCAGCAGCTTGCCCCTAGGGGGTTGGGGCGAGCAGTACTTC.

This clone was seen a single time. The chain carries TRBV15 and TRBJ2-1; perhaps TRBD1 as D (6 bases). Trimming shortened V by 3 bases and J by 7 bases, and 16 bases separated the two germline ends. Looked up from germline, CDR1 is LNHNV and CDR2 is YYDKDF (reference sequence). There are 15 residues in the CDR3. The CDR3 DNA is TGTGCCACCAGCAGGGGGGACACCCAGAGAAATGAGCAGTTCTTC. This gives the protein CATSRGDTQRNEQFF.

The rearrangement links TRBV7-3 to TRBJ2-3; D is perhaps TRBD1 (7 bases). Germline-derived CDR1 and CDR2 are SGHTA and FQGTGA. The CDR3 sequence is 19 residues long. Trimming pared 2 bases from V and 6 bases from J, leaving 27 bases between. CDR3 amino acids: CASSLGRGVQGGQVDTQYF. The CDR3 bases are TGTGCCAGCAGCTTAGGACGAGGAGTCCAGGGGGGCCAAGTGGATACGCAGTATTTT.

V usage is TRBV28 and J usage is TRBJ2-7, with 11 bases matching TRBD2. This CDR3 comprises 15 residues. V lost 3 bases and J lost 3; bases outside the gene matches: 4. Germline V lookup: CDR1 MDHEN, CDR2 SYDVKM. The CDR3, as DNA: TGTGCCAGCAGTTTTCTAGCGGGAGGTGTCTACGAGCAGTACTTC. This sequence encodes CASSFLAGGVYEQYF.

This clone was recorded only once. V usage is TRBV5-6 and J usage is TRBJ1-1; maybe TRBD1 (5 bases). Germline V CDR1 and CDR2: SGHDT, YYEEEE. Trimming pared 4 bases from V and 1 base from J, leaving 17 bases between. The CDR3 consists of 16 residues. The CDR3 reads CASSPFTWGKNTEAFF. The DNA for the CDR3 is TGTGCCAGCAGCCCCTTTACCTGGGGCAAGAACACTGAAGCTTTCTTT.

This clone was observed a handful of times. The genes are TRBV6-1 and TRBJ1-4; D perhaps matches TRBD1 (5 bases). V was shortened by 5 bases and J by 5 bases, with 12 bases between the two germline ends. The V gene's germline CDR1 is MNHNS and CDR2 SASEGT. The CDR3 has 14 amino acids. The CDR3, as DNA: TGTGCCAGCAGTTGGCAGGGAGGAAATGAAAAACTGTTTTTT. Protein sequence: CASSWQGGNEKLFF.

In this sample, this clone turned up once. The CDR3, as DNA: TGTGCCAGCAGCTTAACAGGGGGCGGTGAAAAACTGTTTTTT. Its protein is CASSLTGGGEKLFF. The rearrangement joins TRBV11-2 to TRBJ1-4, with TRBD1 matching 9 bases. Trimming took 2 bases from V and 7 from J; bases not matched to a gene: 2. This CDR3 comprises 14 residues. In germline, CDR1 is SGHAT, CDR2 FQNNGV.

This clone has only one observation. The chain links TRBV28 to TRBJ2-7; TRBD2 matches 12 bases. The CDR3 is 16 residues long. Germline trimming cut 6 bases from V and 3 bases from J; bases unmatched to any gene: 9. Germline V lookup: CDR1 MDHEN, CDR2 SYDVKM. CDR3 residues: CASRTTRLAGDYEQYF. CDR3 DNA sequence: TGTGCCAGCAGAACCACCCGACTAGCGGGAGACTACGAGCAGTACTTC. The variable domain in full, completed from reference TRBV28 and TRBJ2-7, reads DVKVTQSSRYLVKRTGEKVFLECVQDMDHENMFWYRQDPGLGLRLIYFSYDVKMKEKGDIPEGYSVSREKKERFSLILESASTNQTSMYLCASRTTRLAGDYEQYFGPGTRLTVT.

The gene calls are TRBV6-1 and TRBJ1-3, with D uncertain. The CDR3 covers 15 residues. Trimming cost V 7 bases and J 0 bases, with 13 bases left between them. The germline gives CDR1 MNHNS, CDR2 SASEGT. The CDR3 reads CASMFQTYSGNTIYF. CDR3 bases: TGTGCCAGCATGTTCCAAACCTACTCTGGAAACACCATATATTTT.

This chain connects TRBV15 to TRBJ1-5, with D perhaps TRBD1 (6 bases). Germline-derived CDR1 and CDR2 are LNHNV and YYDKDF (reference sequence). The germline V and J ends were trimmed by 5 bases and 6 bases, with 17 bases remaining between them. CDR3 length: 15 amino acids. The CDR3 nucleotides are TGTGCCACCAGCGGGCGAGGGGGAGTAGGTCAGCCCCAGCATTTT. Protein: CATSGRGGVGQPQHF. Drawing the rest from reference TRBV15 and TRBJ1-5, the complete variable domain is DAMVIQNPRYQVTQFGKPVTLSCSQTLNHNVMYWYQQKSSQAPKLLFHYYDKDFNNEADTPDNFQSRRPNTSFCFLDIRSPGLGDTAMYLCATSGRGGVGQPQHFGDGTRLSIL.

This chain uses TRBV28 with TRBJ1-6, with D unclear. V was trimmed by 3 bases and J by 6 bases, leaving 3 bases between them. The germline V gene has CDR1 MDHEN and CDR2 SYDVKM. The CDR3 totals 12 residues. The CDR3 is CASSFRNSPLHF. DNA for the CDR3: TGTGCCAGCAGTTTTCGTAATTCACCCCTCCACTTT.

This clone showed up just a few times. This chain joins TRBV15 and TRBJ2-7, with TRBD1 identical over 8 bases. With V trimmed by 5 bases and J by 1 base, 7 bases remained unmatched. This CDR3 comprises 15 residues. Germline V lookup: CDR1 LNHNV, CDR2 YYDKDF (reference sequence). CDR3 nucleotide sequence: TGTGCCACCAGCCCTCGGACAGGGTCTTCCTACGAGCAGTACTTC. It codes for CATSPRTGSSYEQYF.